This TCR beta chain was sequenced for a study of T cells after yellow fever vaccination. Germline CDR1 SEHNR, CDR2 FQNEAQ (reference sequence). V lost 8 bases to trimming and J lost 5 bases, with 12 bases between them. The CDR3 contains 13 residues. TCRdb re-analysed the 5' RACE reads in MiXCR, keeping a single row per CDR3 protein. The sample holds 150,000 to 200,000 distinct CDR3 sequences, 11% seen once. Sequencing was performed on CD8+ T cells sorted from PBMCs, taken 15 days after the yellow fever booster vaccination. The receptor was isolated from a man aged 18 to 30 who received the YFV17D yellow fever vaccine. V gene TRBV7-9 combines with J gene TRBJ2-2; no clear D. Written as DNA, the CDR3 is TGTGCCAGCCGCCACCCAGCAACCGGGGAGCTGTTTTTT. Translating it yields CASRHPATGELFF.